This T cell receptor (beta chain) was recorded in a study of cytomegalovirus exposure and HLA in healthy donors (dated by TCRdb to about 2017). General notes on the study: An earlier analysis of 587 of the donors reported around 280 Gb of sequence data and some 110 million unique TCR beta sequences obtained from roughly 170 million T cells. An early release that covered 500 to 800 HLA-typed donors contained approximately 320 gigabases of sequencing data and about 93 million unique TCR sequences. A later genetic analysis took genome-wide SNP genotypes for about three fifths of the 666 donors and used that subset as a discovery cohort. Donor age, sex, ethnicity and CMV serostatus were collected together with the repertoire data. Among around 400 genotyped donors of the cohort, an average of approximately 200,000 unique TCR beta nucleotide sequences was sequenced per donor, of which about 18% were non-productive. To predict cytomegalovirus infection status, the study combined high-throughput TCR immunosequencing, statistical association of individual TCRs with disease status, and machine learning. Typing coverage differed by locus: A, B, C, DRB1 and DQB1 were typed in roughly 620-640 donors, DQA1 in about 500, DPA1 in nearly 610, and DPB1 in 472. HLA typing included class I and class II loci at four-digit resolution. Every discovery cohort repertoire had been produced on one sequencing platform. Rather than using new phenotypic data, the later analysis identified candidate immune exposures from TCR beta sequences and from how often those sequences occurred across donors. Roughly 5 DR-DQ haplotypes were handled as single units for association and clustering, since linkage in the cohort was strong. To decide whether each TCR beta V gene segment behaved as functional or pseudogenic, an earlier analysis of approximately 590 of the donors relied on high-throughput TCR beta sequencing. The study profiled the T cell repertoires of about 720 subjects by immunosequencing and related them to cytomegalovirus serostatus. Of the roughly 410 genotyped donors, 65% to 90% were placed in the genetic ancestry cluster associated with self-reported Caucasian donors. The study was designed to test whether signatures of past pathogen exposure could be identified by cataloging public T cell receptors. Besides the first cohort of hundreds of subjects, a separate validation cohort made up of 120 or so different subjects was used. To study patterns of TCR occurrence, a later analysis re-analyzed previously published TCR beta repertoires from 650 to 750 donors and added high-resolution HLA genotyping. Here is what the overall study found, with its caveats: While some public TCRs were present in many individuals, most TCR sequences turned up only very rarely across donors. A later genetic analysis reported fewer N-insertions in productive TCRs among donors in an Asian-associated ancestry cluster than the approximately 700-donor mean. The only immune exposure information available for the cohort was CMV serostatus. In a later analysis, the rate of TCR association differed among HLA loci, with DRB1 alleles having the most associated TCRs and HLA-C alleles having the fewest. A cluster of highly shared sequence variants was judged likely to be a technical artifact of the sequencing pipeline. Broadly in line with IMGT annotations, most TCR beta V segments showed up in productive rearrangements about 90% or about 30% of the time in an earlier analysis of 587 of the donors. Compared with equally common non-associated chains, HLA-associated TCR beta chains in a later analysis were more clonally expanded and had lower generation probabilities. At a false discovery rate of 0.05, a later analysis linked 16,951 TCR beta sequences to specific HLA alleles. In the study, approximately 160 TCR beta chains were listed as associated with cytomegalovirus. According to a later analysis, most CMV-associated TCR beta chains appeared to be HLA-restricted, and the HLA associations seemed to be driven largely by CMV exposure. HLA typing was unavailable for some donors at each locus, so association tests used only the typed subset. When HLA alleles, especially DR and DQ, strongly co-occurred, TCR associations were difficult to assign to individual alleles. In vitro tests confirmed that a few of the cytomegalovirus-associated TCR beta chains recognize cytomegalovirus antigens. V-gene and J-gene trimming of TCR beta chains was associated with a missense DCLRE1C variant in a later genetic analysis, and the association was replicated in an independent cohort. A further reported finding was that TCR beta sequences accurately predicted the HLA-A and HLA-B alleles for most subjects in the first cohort. The 87-base-pair reads could not distinguish some IMGT-functional V segments, including TRBV6-2 and TRBV6-3, so those segments were excluded. Presence/absence analyses assumed roughly uniform sequencing depth across donors, an assumption that may not hold. The earlier analysis of 587 of the donors excluded about 16 rarely observed V segments, including chromosome 9 orphons, because counts were too low. Correlated functional status among segregating V segments might reflect linkage disequilibrium, but an unknown experimental factor could not be ruled out. In both the original and validation cohorts, the classifier was reported to diagnose cytomegalovirus status with high specificity and sensitivity. In this cohort, only TCR beta chains were sequenced, and detectable features were limited by the absence of alpha or paired-chain data. In a later analysis, several top co-occurrence clusters were reported to appear linked to parvovirus B19, influenza, CMV and Epstein-Barr virus. It was suggested by the authors that the approach could potentially be generalized to other disease states and immunological phenotypes.

The cohort comprised hundreds of healthy bone marrow donors. At the time of sampling, all cohort members were nominally healthy, though unrecorded immune exposures were likely present. The donor tested CMV seronegative and was one of the 352 seronegative cohort members. Each donor provided a peripheral blood sample, and peripheral blood mononuclear cells were used for TCR beta sequencing. Genomic DNA extraction from the blood cell samples was performed with the Qiagen DNeasy Blood Extraction Kit. Details on this clone: Its antigen target is currently unknown. The record has no base qualities; no much larger clone is one base away.

Library preparation employed the immunoSEQ multiplex PCR assay. A mixture of 60 forward primers for TCR Vbeta segments and 13 reverse primers for TCR Jbeta segments was used in the multiplex PCR. The CDR3 region of rearranged TCR beta genes was amplified from genomic DNA with a multiplex PCR assay. The Illumina HiSeq System was used to sequence the amplified TCR beta libraries as 87-base-pair reads. On the authors' methods: Across the 500 to 850 repertoires, a later analysis counted tens of millions of unique TCR beta chains, approximately 12 million of which were shared by at least two donors. A nearest-neighbor algorithm error-corrected the raw reads and collapsed the reads into unique sequences, merging closely related sequences to remove PCR and sequencing errors. V, D and J gene segments were assigned by aligning CDR3 sequences to IMGT reference sequences. For a sequence to be retained, at least a six-nucleotide match to both a V gene segment and a J gene segment was required. Rearrangements were called productive when the CDR3 lacked stop codons and stayed in frame with V and J; all others were non-productive. CDR3 was defined according to IMGT convention as the region running from the second conserved V-encoded cysteine to the conserved J-encoded phenylalanine. Sequences without an unambiguous match to a single V gene segment were excluded from the earlier analysis of 450 to 750 of the donors. In an earlier analysis of 587 of the donors, V segments were called functional above 56.7% productive rearrangements and were called segregating when the between-donor standard deviation exceeded 5%. A statistical classification framework was built to diagnose cytomegalovirus status from the catalog of TCR beta chain sequences. V and J gene assignment, in a later analysis, came from comparing TCR nucleotide sequences with IMGT/GENE-DB human TR gene sequences. Using the TCRdist pipeline, a later analysis assigned CDR3 sequences along with most-parsimonious VDJ recombination scenarios. In a later analysis, each TCR beta chain was defined by its CDR3 amino acid sequence together with its V-gene family, and reads lacking a unique V-gene family were excluded. In a later analysis, a few hundred highly shared, low-generation-probability nucleotide sequences were removed to address suspected cross-contamination and a sequencing artifact. For each public chain, a later analysis derived a clonal expansion index from normalized ranks of inferred template counts within each repertoire. In a later analysis, generation probabilities were computed with a VDJ recombination model fitted to out-of-frame rearrangements, and the resulting probabilities were checked against IGoR. In a later analysis, TCR-TCR, TCR-HLA and TCR-CMV co-occurrence was scored with hypergeometric tests, and a repertoire-size bias correction was applied to TCR pairs. In a later analysis, false discovery rates were estimated by permuting HLA or CMV assignments 20 times. In a later analysis, co-occurring TCRs were grouped using DBSCAN, with TCRdist sequence similarity added in when clustering inside HLA-allele-positive subsets. Repertoires with fewer than 30,000 or more than 120,000 public chains, plus five repertoires with anomalous nucleotide sharing, were excluded from co-occurrence clustering. TCRdb re-hosts the immuneACCESS table, in-frame sequences only. Its copies lack some clones; in the studies checked, an unresolved V gene accounts for under half of them, and the cause for the rest is not known. The V and J calls and the clone size are those of that table, but D and trimming were determined from the DNA. The table for this sample lists about 84,000 clones; just under 90% of them were counted only once. In total, the top ten clones hold around 2.3% of the sample.

Including cysteine and phenylalanine, the CDR3 has 14 amino acids. Only the CDR3 region is kept as DNA, spanning 42 bases read in frame from base 1. Trimming at the junction amounts to 10 bases on V and 0 bases on J, and the germline ends lie 13 bases apart. Via the germline V gene (reference sequence), CDR1 is MNHNY and CDR2 SVGAGI. Source material: PBMCs. The rearranged chain carries TRBV6-6 and TRBJ1-5; possibly the D gene is TRBD1, per 5 matching bases. This sequence originates from a man aged 18-30 years in good health and CMV-seronegative. The nucleotide sequence reads as follows: TGTGCCACCGGGGACTCCCTTAGCAATCAGCCCCAGCATTTT. It codes for CATGDSLSNQPQHF.